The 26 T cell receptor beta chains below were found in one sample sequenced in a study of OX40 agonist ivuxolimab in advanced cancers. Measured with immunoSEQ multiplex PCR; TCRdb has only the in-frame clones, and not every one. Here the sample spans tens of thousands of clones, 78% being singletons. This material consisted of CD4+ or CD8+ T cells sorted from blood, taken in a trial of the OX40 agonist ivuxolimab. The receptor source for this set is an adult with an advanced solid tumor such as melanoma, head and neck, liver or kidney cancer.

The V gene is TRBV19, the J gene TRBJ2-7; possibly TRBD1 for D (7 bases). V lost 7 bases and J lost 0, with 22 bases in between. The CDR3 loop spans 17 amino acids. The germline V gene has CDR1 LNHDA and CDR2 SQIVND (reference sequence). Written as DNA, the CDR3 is TGTGCCAGTATGGGGAACCCGGGGGACAGATCCTCCTACGAGCAGTACTTC. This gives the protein CASMGNPGDRSSYEQYF.

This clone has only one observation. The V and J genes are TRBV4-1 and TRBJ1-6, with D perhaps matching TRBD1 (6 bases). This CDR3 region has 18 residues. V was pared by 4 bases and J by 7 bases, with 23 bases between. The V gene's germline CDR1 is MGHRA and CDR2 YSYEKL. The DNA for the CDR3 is TGCGCCAGCAGCCCGGAGCGAAGGGGGACGGACTCAAATTCACCCCTCCACTTT. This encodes CASSPERRGTDSNSPLHF.

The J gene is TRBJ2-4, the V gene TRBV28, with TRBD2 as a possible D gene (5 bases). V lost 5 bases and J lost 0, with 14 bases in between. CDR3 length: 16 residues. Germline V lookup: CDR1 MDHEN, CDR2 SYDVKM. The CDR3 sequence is CASSTETKLAKNIQYF. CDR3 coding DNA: TGTGCCAGCAGTACGGAGACTAAACTAGCCAAAAACATTCAGTACTTC.

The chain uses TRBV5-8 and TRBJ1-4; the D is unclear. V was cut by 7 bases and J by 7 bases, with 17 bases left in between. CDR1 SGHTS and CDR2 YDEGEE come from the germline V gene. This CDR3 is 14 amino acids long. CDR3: CASGAWRMPEKLFF. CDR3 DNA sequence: TGTGCCAGCGGAGCTTGGCGGATGCCTGAAAAACTGTTTTTT. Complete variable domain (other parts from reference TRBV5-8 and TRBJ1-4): EAGVTQSPTHLIKTRGQQATLRCSPISGHTSVYWYQQALGLGLQFLLWYDEGEERNRGNFPPRFSGRQFPNYSSELNVNALELEDSALYLCASGAWRMPEKLFFGSGTQLSVL.

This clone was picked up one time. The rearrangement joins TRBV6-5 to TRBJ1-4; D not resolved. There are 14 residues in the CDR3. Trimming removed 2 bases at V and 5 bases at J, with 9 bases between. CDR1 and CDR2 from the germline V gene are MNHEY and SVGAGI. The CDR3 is CASSYRGGNEKLFF. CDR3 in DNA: TGTGCCAGCAGTTACCGAGGCGGGAATGAAAAACTGTTTTTT.

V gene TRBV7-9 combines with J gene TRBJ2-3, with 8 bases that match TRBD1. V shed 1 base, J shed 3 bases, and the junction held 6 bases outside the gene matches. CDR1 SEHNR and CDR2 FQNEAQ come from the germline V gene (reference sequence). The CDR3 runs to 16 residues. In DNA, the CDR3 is TGTGCCAGCAGCTTAGGGGTGGACAGGGCTACAGATACGCAGTATTTT. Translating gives CASSLGVDRATDTQYF.

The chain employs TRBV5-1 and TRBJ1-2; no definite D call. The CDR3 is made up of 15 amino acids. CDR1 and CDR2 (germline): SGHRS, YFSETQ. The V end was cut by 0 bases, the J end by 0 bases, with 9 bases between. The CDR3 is CASSLDGTSNYGYTF. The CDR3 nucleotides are TGCGCCAGCAGCTTGGATGGAACCTCTAACTATGGCTACACCTTC.

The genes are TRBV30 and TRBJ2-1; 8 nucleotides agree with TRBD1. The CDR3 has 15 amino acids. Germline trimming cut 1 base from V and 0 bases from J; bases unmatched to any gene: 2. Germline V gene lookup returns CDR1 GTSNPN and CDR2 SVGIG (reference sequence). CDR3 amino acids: CAWSADRGSYNEQFF. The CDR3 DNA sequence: TGTGCCTGGAGTGCCGACAGGGGCTCCTACAATGAGCAGTTCTTC.

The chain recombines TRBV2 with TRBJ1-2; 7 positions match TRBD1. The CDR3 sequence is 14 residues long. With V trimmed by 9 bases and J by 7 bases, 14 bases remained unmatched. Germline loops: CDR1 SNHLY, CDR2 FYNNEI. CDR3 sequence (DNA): TGTGCCAGGAATCCAAACAGGGGCCTGGGTGGCTACACCTTC. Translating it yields CARNPNRGLGGYTF.

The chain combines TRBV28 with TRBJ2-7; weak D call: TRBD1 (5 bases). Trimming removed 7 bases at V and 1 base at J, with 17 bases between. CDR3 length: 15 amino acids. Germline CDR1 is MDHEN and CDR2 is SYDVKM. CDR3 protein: CASNRRGRSSYEQYF. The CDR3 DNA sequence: TGTGCCAGCAATCGAAGGGGCAGGTCATCCTACGAGCAGTACTTC.

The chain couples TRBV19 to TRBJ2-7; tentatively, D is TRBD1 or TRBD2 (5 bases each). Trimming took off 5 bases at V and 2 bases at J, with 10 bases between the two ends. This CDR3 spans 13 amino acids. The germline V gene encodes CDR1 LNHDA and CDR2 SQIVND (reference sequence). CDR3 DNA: TGTGCCAGTAGTCGAGGGGTCCCCTACGAGCAGTACTTC. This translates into CASSRGVPYEQYF.

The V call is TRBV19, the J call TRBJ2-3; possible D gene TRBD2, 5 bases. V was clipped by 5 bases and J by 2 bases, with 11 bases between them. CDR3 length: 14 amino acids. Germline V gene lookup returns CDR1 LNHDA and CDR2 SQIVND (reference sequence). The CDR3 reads CASSPSPNTDTQYF. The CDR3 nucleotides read TGTGCCAGTAGTCCTAGCCCCAACACAGATACGCAGTATTTT.

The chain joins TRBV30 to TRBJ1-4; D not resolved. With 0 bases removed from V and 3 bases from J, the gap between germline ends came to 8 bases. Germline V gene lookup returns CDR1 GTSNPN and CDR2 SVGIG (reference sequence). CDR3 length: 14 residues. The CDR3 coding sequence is TGTGCCTGGAGTGTTGGGCACTCTAATGAAAAACTGTTTTTT. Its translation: CAWSVGHSNEKLFF.

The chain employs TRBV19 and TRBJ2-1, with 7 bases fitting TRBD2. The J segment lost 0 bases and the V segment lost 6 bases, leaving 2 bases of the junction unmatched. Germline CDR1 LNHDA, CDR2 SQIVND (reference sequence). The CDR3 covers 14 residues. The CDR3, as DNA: TGTGCCAGTAGAAGCGGGATCTCCTACAATGAGCAGTTCTTC. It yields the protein CASRSGISYNEQFF.

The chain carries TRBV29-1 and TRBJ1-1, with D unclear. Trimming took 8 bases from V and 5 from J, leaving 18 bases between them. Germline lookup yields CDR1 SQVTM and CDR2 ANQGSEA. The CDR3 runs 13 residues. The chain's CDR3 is CSLWVSKGTEAFF. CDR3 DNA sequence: TGCAGCCTTTGGGTGTCAAAAGGTACTGAAGCTTTCTTT.

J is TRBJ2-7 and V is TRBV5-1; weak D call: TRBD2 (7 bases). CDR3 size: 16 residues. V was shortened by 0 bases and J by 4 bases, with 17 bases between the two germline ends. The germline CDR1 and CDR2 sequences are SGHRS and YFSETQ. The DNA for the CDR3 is TGCGCCAGCAGCTTGGTGCCCGGGGGGCAAGTATACGAGCAGTACTTC. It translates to CASSLVPGGQVYEQYF.

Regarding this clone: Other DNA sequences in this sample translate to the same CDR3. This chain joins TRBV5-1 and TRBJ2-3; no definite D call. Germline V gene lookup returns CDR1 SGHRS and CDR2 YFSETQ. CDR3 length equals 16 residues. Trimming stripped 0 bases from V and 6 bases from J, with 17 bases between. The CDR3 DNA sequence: TGCGCCAGCAGCTTGGAGGGTCAGAGGTTGGGGGATACGCAGTATTTT. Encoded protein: CASSLEGQRLGDTQYF.

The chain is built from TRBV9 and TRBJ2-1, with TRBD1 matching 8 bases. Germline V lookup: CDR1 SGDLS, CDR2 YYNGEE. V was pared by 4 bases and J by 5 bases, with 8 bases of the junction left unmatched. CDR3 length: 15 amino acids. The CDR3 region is CASSPQGARNNEQFF. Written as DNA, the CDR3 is TGTGCCAGCAGCCCCCAGGGGGCGCGAAACAATGAGCAGTTCTTC.

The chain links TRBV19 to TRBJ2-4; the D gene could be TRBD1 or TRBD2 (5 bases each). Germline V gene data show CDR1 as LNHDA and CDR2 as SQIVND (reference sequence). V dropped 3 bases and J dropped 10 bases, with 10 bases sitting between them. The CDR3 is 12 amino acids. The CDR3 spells CASSIGTIIQYF. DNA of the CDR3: TGTGCCAGTAGTATCGGGACGATTATTCAGTACTTC.

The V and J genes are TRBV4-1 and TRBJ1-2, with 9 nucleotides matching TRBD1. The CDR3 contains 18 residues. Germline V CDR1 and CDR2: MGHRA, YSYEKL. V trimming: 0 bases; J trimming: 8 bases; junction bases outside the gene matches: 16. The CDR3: CASSQDDYLGDRVQGYTF. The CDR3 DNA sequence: TGCGCCAGCAGCCAAGATGATTATTTGGGGGACAGGGTGCAAGGCTACACCTTC.

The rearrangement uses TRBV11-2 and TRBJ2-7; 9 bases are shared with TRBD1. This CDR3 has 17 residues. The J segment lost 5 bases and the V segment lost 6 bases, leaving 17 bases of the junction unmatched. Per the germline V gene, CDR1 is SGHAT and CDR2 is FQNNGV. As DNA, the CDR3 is TGTGCCAGCAGAACAGCATCGCGACAGGGGGTAGATAACGAGCAGTACTTC. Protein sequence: CASRTASRQGVDNEQYF.

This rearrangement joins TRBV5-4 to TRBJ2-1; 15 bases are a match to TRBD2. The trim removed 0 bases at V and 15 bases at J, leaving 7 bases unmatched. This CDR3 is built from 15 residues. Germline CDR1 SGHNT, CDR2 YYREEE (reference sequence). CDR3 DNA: TGTGCCAGCAGCTTGGACGGGACTAGCGGGGGGAGTTGGTTCTTC. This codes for CASSLDGTSGGSWFF.

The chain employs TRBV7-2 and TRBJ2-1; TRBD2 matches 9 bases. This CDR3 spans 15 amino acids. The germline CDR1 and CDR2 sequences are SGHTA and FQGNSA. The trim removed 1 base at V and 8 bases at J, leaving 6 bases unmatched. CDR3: CASSLDSGGFYEQFF. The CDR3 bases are TGTGCCAGCAGCTTAGATAGCGGGGGTTTCTATGAGCAGTTCTTC.

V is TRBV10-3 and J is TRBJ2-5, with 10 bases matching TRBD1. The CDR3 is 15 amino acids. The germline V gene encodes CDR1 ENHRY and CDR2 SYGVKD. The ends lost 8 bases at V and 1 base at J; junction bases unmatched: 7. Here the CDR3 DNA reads TGTGCCATCGCCCCGGGACAGGGGACCCAAGAGACCCAGTACTTC. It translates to CAIAPGQGTQETQYF.

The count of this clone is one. CDR3 protein: CASSIGGQPHNEQFF. Here the CDR3 DNA reads TGTGCCAGTAGTATAGGGGGACAGCCCCACAATGAGCAGTTCTTC. The V and J genes are TRBV19 and TRBJ2-1, with 7 nucleotides matching TRBD1. V was clipped by 1 base and J by 5 bases; unmatched bases: 5. The CDR3 spans 15 residues. In germline, CDR1 is LNHDA, CDR2 SQIVND (reference sequence).

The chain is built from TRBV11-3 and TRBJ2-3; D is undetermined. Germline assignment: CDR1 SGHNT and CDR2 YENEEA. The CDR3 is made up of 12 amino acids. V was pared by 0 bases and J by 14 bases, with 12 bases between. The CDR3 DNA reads TGTGCCAGCAGCTTAGATTATCACGAACCGTATTTT. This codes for CASSLDYHEPYF.